This T cell receptor (beta chain) derives from a study of beta chain features in type 1 diabetes. Study overall: Sorted cells from all samples, numbering about 100,000,000, were examined.

This clone was seen at least ten times. Its antigen is as yet unknown. Germline-derived CDR1 and CDR2 are KGHSH and LQKENI. The CDR3 runs 13 residues. V dropped 3 bases and J dropped 6 bases, with 12 bases sitting between them. The study, taken as a whole, reports: The study found fewer insertions and more deletions at VDJ junctions in type 1 diabetes patients. A moderate, significant TCRB CDR3 shortening appeared in type 1 diabetes across four CD4+ subsets.

The whole isolated RNA underwent reverse transcription, so sequencing captured expressed TCRB transcripts. Here immunoSEQ multiplex PCR was the method, and the copy in TCRdb shows in-frame clones only, minus some. The sample consists of some 140,000 clones, approximately 10% of them appearing once. The sequence was obtained from a man younger than 40 with type 1 diabetes. The chain employs TRBV18 and TRBJ2-7; D is possibly TRBD2 (5 bases). The sequencing input was central memory CD4+ T cells from blood. In DNA form, the CDR3 reads TGTGCCAGCTCACCTTCTAATGGAGGCGAGCAGTACTTC. This codes for CASSPSNGGEQYF.